Listed below are T cell receptor beta chains from one sample, sequenced in a study of beta chain features in type 1 diabetes. Sequenced by immunoSEQ multiplex PCR; TCRdb stores in-frame clones only, minus some. Altogether more than 300,000 clones are present, about 16% being singletons, with the ten largest covering under 0.02%. Sequences were obtained from naive CD4+ T cells from blood. Receptor source: a young woman in good health. Both conserved end residues are trimmed from each CDR3.

v_call cdr3_aa
TRBV5-1 ASSLDRVYEQY
TRBV5-1 ASSLAGTSGYEQY
TRBV7-9 ASSREARGSPYEQY
TRBV19 ASSPTDWNQETQY
TRBV5-1 ASSLAASGTDTQY
TRBV5-1 ASSLFGGPATNEKLF
TRBV18 ASSPLGGHNEQF
TRBV5-4 ASSSPGLAGPGGELF
TRBV14 ASSQGSGRRHNEQF
TRBV5-8 ASSSGQGAIYGYT
TRBV7-2 ASSSRAGINEQF
TRBV19 ASSGGLASRETQY
TRBV7-9 ASSQGGIREDGYT
TRBV5-1 ASSSRSSGKETQY
TRBV7-9 ASSSYIHPNEQF
TRBV29-1 SVATGRAGYT
TRBV25-1 ASSDHRPQATYEQY
TRBV7-3 ASSPTSGGRGEQF
TRBV11-2 ASSAMRLDHEQY
TRBV27 ASSPGTVSYEQY